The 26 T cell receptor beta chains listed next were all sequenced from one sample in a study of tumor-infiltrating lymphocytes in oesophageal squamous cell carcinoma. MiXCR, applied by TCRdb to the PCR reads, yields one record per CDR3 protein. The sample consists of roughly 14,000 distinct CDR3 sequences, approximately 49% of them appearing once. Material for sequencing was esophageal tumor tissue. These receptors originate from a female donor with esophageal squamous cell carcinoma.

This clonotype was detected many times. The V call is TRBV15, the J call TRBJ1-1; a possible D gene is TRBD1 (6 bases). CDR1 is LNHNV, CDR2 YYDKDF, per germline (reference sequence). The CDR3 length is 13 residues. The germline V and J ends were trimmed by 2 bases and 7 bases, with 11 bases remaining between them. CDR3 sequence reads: CATSRFQGLEAFF. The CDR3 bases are TGTGCCACCAGCAGATTTCAGGGGCTTGAAGCTTTCTTT.

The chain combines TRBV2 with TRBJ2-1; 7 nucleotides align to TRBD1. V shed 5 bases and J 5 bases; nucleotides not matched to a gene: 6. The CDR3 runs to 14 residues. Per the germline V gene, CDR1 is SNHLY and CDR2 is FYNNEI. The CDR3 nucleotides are TGTGCCAGCAGTCAACCGGGACAGCACAATGAGCAGTTCTTC. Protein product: CASSQPGQHNEQFF.

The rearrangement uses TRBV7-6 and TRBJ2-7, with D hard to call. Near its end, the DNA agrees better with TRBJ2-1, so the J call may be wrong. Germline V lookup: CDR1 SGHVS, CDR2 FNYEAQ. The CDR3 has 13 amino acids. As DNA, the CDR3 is TGTGCCAGCAGCCATCCTAGGGTAGGTGAGCAGTTCTTC. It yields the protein CASSHPRVGEQFF.

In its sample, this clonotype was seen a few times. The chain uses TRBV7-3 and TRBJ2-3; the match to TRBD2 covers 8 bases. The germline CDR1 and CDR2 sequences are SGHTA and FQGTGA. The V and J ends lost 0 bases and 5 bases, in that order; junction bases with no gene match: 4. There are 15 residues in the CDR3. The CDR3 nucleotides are TGTGCCAGCAGCTTAACAGCGGGAGAGATAGATACGCAGTATTTT. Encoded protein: CASSLTAGEIDTQYF.

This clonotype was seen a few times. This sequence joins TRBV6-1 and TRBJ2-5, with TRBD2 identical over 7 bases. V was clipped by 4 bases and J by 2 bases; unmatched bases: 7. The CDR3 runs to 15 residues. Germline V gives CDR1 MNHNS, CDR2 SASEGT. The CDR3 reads CASSVGSGAQETQYF. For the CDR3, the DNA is TGTGCCAGCAGTGTGGGCAGCGGGGCTCAAGAGACCCAGTACTTC.

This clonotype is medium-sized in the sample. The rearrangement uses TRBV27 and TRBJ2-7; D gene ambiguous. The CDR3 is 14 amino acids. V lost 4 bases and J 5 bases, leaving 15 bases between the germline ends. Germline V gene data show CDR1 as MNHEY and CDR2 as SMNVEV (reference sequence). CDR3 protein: CASSSSLESNEQYF. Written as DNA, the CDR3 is TGTGCCAGCAGTTCGTCTTTGGAGTCCAACGAGCAGTACTTC.

The CDR3 sequence is CASSPAVYNEQFF. DNA of the CDR3: TGCGCCAGCAGCCCCGCGGTTTACAATGAGCAGTTCTTC. J is TRBJ2-5 and V is TRBV5-1, with unresolved D. The DNA end lines up better with TRBJ2-1; the J call may be wrong. This CDR3 spans 13 amino acids. The germline gives CDR1 SGHRS, CDR2 YFSETQ.

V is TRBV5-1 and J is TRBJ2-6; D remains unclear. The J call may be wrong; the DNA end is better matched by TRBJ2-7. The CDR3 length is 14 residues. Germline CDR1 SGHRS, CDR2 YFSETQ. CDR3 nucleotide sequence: TGCGCCAGCAGCACCTCGAACTATTCCTACGAGCAGTACTTC. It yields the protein CASSTSNYSYEQYF.

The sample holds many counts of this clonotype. Here the CDR3 DNA reads TGCGCCAGCAGCCAACCCAAATCCGGGACAGGGTTAATGGCTGGGGCCAACGTCCTGACTTTC. It yields the protein CASSQPKSGTGLMAGANVLTF. V and J are TRBV4-1 and TRBJ2-6; 9 nucleotides match TRBD1. V was pared by 2 bases and J by 2 bases, with 16 bases of the junction left unmatched. CDR1 is MGHRA and CDR2 is YSYEKL in the germline V gene. The CDR3 consists of 21 residues.

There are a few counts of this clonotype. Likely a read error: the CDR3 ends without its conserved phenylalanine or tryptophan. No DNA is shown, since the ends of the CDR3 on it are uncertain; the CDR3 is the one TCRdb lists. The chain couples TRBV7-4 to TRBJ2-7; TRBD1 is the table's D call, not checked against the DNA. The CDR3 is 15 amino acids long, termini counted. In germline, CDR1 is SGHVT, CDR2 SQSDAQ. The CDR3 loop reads CASRQGQADGYTFGS.

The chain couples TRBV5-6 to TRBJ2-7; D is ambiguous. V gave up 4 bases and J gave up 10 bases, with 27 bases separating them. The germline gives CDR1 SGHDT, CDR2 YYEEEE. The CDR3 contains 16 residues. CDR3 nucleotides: TGTGCCAGCAGCCCCTCGACCGGGCCCCGTTCATTCGCCCAGTACTTC. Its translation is CASSPSTGPRSFAQYF.

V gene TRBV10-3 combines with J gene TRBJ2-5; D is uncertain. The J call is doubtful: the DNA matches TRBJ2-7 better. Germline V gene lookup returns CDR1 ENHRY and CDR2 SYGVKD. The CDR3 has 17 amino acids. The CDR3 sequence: CAISESNGVRVSYEQYF. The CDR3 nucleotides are TGTGCCATCAGTGAGTCGAATGGGGTGAGAGTCTCCTACGAGCAGTACTTC.

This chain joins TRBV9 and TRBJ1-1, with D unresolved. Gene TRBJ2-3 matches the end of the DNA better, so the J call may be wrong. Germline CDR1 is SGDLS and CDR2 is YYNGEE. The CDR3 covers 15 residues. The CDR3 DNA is TGTGCCAGCAGCGTAGCTGTACTCCTCGGAGATACGCAGTATTTT. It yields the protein CASSVAVLLGDTQYF.

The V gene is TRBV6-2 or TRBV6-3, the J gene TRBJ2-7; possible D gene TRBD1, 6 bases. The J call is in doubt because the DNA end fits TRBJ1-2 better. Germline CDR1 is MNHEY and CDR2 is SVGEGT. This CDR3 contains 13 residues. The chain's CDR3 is CASSPGQNYGYTF. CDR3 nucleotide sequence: TGTGCCAGCAGCCCGGGACAAAACTATGGCTACACCTTC.

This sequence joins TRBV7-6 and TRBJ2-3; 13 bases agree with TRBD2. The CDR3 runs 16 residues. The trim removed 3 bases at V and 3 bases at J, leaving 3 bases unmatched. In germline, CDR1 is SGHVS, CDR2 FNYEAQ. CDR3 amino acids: CASSFRGLAGTDTQYF. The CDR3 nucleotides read TGTGCCAGCAGCTTTAGGGGACTAGCGGGGACAGATACGCAGTATTTT.

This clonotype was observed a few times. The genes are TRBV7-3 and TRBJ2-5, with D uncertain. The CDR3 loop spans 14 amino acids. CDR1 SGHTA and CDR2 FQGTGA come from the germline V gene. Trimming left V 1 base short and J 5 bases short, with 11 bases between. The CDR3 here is CASSLSGFGETQYF. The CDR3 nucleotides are TGTGCCAGCAGCTTAAGTGGTTTCGGGGAGACCCAGTACTTC. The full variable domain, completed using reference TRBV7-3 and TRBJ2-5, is GAGVSQTPSNKVTEKGKYVELRCDPISGHTALYWYRQSLGQGPEFLIYFQGTGAADDSGLPNDRFFAVRPEGSVSTLKIQRTERGDSAVYLCASSLSGFGETQYFGPGTRLLVL.

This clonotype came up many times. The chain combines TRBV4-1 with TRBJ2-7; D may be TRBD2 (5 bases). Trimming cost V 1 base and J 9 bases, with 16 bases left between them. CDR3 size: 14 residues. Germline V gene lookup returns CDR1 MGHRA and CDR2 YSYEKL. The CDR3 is CASSQAAEGVGQYF. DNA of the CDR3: TGCGCCAGCAGCCAAGCGGCTGAGGGCGTCGGGCAGTACTTC.

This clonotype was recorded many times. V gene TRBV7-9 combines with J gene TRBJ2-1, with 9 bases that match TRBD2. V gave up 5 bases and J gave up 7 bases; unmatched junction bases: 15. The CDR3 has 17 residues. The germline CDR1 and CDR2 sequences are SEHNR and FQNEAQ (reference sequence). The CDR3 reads CASSPAASGIFWNEQFF. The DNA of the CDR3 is TGTGCCAGCAGCCCAGCAGCTAGCGGGATCTTCTGGAATGAGCAGTTCTTC. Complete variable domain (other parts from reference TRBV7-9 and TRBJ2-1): DTGVSQNPRHKITKRGQNVTFRCDPISEHNRLYWYRQTLGQGPEFLTYFQNEAQLEKSRLLSDRFSAERPKGSFSTLEIQRTEQGDSAMYLCASSPAASGIFWNEQFFGPGTRLTVL.

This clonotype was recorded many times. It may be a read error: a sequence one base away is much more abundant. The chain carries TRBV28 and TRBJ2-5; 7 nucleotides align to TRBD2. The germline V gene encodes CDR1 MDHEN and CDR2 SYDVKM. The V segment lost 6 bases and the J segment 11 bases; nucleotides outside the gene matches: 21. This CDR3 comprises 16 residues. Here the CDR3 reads CASRPSSGLGYNEQYF. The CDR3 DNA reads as TGTGCCAGCAGACCCTCTAGCGGTCTCGGTTACAATGAGCAGTACTTC.

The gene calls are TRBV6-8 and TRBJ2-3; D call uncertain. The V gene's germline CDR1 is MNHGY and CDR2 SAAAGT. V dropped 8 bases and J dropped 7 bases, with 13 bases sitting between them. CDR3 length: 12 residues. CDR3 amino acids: CASASSGYTQYF. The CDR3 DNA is TGTGCCAGCGCATCCTCGGGTTATACGCAGTATTTT.

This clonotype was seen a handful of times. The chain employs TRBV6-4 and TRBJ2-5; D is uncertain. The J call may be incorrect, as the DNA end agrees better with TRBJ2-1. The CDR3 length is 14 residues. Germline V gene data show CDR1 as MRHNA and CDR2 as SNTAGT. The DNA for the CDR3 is TGTGCCAGCAGTGACCTGGACGGTGACAATGAGCAGTTCTTC. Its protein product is CASSDLDGDNEQFF.

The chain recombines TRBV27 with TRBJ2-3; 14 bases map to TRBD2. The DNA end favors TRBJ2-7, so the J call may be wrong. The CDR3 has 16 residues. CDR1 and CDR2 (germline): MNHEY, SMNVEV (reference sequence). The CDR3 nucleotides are TGTGCCAGCAGCAGACTAGCGGGAGGGCTCCACTACGAGCAGTACTTC. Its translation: CASSRLAGGLHYEQYF.

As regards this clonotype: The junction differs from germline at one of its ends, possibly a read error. This chain's CDR3 is CASSRGQGAMETQYF. For the CDR3, the DNA is TGTGCTAGCAGCCGCGGACAGGGGGCGATGGAGACCCAGTACTTC. This chain links TRBV7-7 with TRBJ2-1; 11 positions match TRBD1. TRBJ2-5 matches the DNA end more closely, so the J call is doubtful. Germline V CDR1 and CDR2: SSHAT, FNYEAQ (reference sequence). The CDR3 length is 15 residues.

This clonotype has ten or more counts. CDR3 nucleotide sequence: TGTGCCAGCAGGGTACGGGACAGGAGCTCATCGGAAGCTTTCTTT. This encodes CASRVRDRSSSEAFF. V gene TRBV11-2 combines with J gene TRBJ1-1; 8 bases align to TRBD1. This CDR3 has 15 residues. The junction had 14 bases not matched to a gene; V was cut back by 6 bases and J by 8 bases. CDR1 and CDR2 from the germline V gene are SGHAT and FQNNGV. The full variable domain, its missing parts supplied by reference TRBV11-2 and TRBJ1-1, is EAGVAQSPRYKIIEKRQSVAFWCNPISGHATLYWYQQILGQGPKLLIQFQNNGVVDDSQLPKDRFSAERLKGVDSTLKIQPAKLEDSAVYLCASRVRDRSSSEAFFGQGTRLTVV.

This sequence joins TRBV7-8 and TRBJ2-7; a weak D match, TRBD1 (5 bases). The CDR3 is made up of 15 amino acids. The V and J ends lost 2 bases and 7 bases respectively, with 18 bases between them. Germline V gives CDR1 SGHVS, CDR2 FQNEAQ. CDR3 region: CASSLNRQWYNEQYF. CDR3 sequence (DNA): TGTGCCAGCAGCTTAAATCGACAGTGGTACAATGAGCAGTACTTC.

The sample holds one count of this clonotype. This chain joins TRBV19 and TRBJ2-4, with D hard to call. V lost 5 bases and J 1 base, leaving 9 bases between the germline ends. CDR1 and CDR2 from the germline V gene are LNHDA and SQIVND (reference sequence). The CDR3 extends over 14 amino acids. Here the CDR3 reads CASSRSPAKNIQYF. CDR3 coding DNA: TGTGCCAGTAGTCGATCGCCGGCCAAAAACATTCAGTACTTC.